This entry is about one T cell receptor (beta chain). Its antigen is still unknown. The data were taken from a study of CD8 T cells in ankylosing spondylitis. The CDR3 sequence is 17 residues long. Study-wide results and limits: Clones linked to disease were reported to show significant enrichment in matched ankylosing spondylitis synovial fluid. Disease-associated clonotypes exhibited CD8+ identity and were relatively infrequent in peripheral blood.

The authors made TCR beta libraries by quantitative 5'-RACE with molecular barcodes. TCRdb independently ran MiXCR on the 5' RACE reads; one entry per CDR3 protein. The repertoire includes about 340,000 distinct CDR3 sequences, 20% to 25% of them detected once, and approximately 14% sits in the top ten. The genes are TRBV21-1 and TRBJ2-7; whether TRBD1, the table's D call, matches the DNA was not checked. TRBV21-1 is described as a pseudogene. Sample: blood, either unsorted or a sorted T cell fraction (not recorded which). The origin of this receptor is a male donor with ankylosing spondylitis or in good health (not recorded which). The CDR3, as DNA: TGTGCCAGCAGCAAAGCGCTAGTTGAGCGGATGGGACACGAGCAGTACTTC. This codes for CASSKALVERMGHEQYF.